These T cell receptor beta chains were read from a single sample in a study of blood T cell repertoires in COVID-19. TCRdb's table, derived via immunoSEQ multiplex PCR, lists solely in-frame clones and lacks some. The data show tens of thousands of clones, with around 85% seen just once and roughly 2.5% held by the top ten. The sample comprised peripheral blood. The source is a man over 45 with acute or convalescent COVID-19. The CDR3 runs from the conserved cysteine through the conserved F or W. A D gene is named only where the DNA matches it firmly. Rows give clone size only sometimes, using once, few, many, or a class for an expanded clone.

abundance	d_gene	v_gene	j_gene	CDR3nt	CDR3aa
.	.	TRBV5-4	TRBJ1-2	TGTGCCAGCAGCCTCGGGGGGGAAGAGGGCTATGGCTACACCTTC	CASSLGGEEGYGYTF
.	.	TRBV6-7	TRBJ2-7	TGTGCCAGCCTTGGAGAGTACGAGCAGTACTTC	CASLGEYEQYF
.	.	TRBV3-1/TRBV3-2	TRBJ2-7	TGTGCCAGCAGCCAAGATCTACCGCGGGGCTCCTACGAGCAGTACTTC	CASSQDLPRGSYEQYF
.	.	TRBV9	TRBJ2-1	TGTGCCAGCAGCCCCCGCGAGAAGACCTACAATGAGCAGTTCTTC	CASSPREKTYNEQFF
.	.	TRBV14	TRBJ2-3	TGTGCCAGCAGCCAACCCCGGACATACAACACAGATACGCAGTATTTT	CASSQPRTYNTDTQYF
.	.	TRBV27	TRBJ1-1	TGTGCCAGCAGTCCTCACAGGGAGGGGAACACTGAAGCTTTCTTT	CASSPHREGNTEAFF
.	TRBD2	TRBV28	TRBJ2-1	TGTGCCAGCAGTTTATTGGGCGGGAGGGCCGCCTACAATGAGCAGTTCTTC	CASSLLGGRAAYNEQFF
.	.	TRBV6-5	TRBJ1-2	TGTGCTACGGAGTCCAACTATGGCTACACCTTC	CATESNYGYTF
.	.	TRBV7-3	TRBJ1-2	TGTGCCAGCAGCCCCGGCGAGGGCTATGGCTACACCTTC	CASSPGEGYGYTF
.	.	TRBV6-2/TRBV6-3	TRBJ1-1	TGTGCCAGCAGTTATTGGCTGACCTCCATGGGAGAGGAAGCTTTCTTT	CASSYWLTSMGEEAFF
.	.	TRBV12-5	TRBJ2-7	TGTGCTAGTGGTTTGGACTCCACCTACGAGCAGTACTTC	CASGLDSTYEQYF
.	.	TRBV19	TRBJ2-3	TGTGCCAGTAATAGGGGGAGCACAGATACGCAGTATTTT	CASNRGSTDTQYF
.	TRBD2	TRBV28	TRBJ2-1	TGTGCCAGCAGTTTATTATCCTGGGATACCGGGGTAGCGGGAGTTACCTACAATGAGCAGTTCTTC	CASSLLSWDTGVAGVTYNEQFF
.	TRBD2	TRBV7-8	TRBJ2-5	TGTGCCAGCAGCCCTAAACAAACGACTAGCTTCCAAGAGACCCAGTACTTC	CASSPKQTTSFQETQYF
.	.	TRBV15	TRBJ2-3	TGTGCCACCAGCAGAGAGGACATGATAATTCTTAACCGCACAGATACGCAGTATTTT	CATSREDMIILNRTDTQYF
.	.	TRBV6-5	TRBJ1-6	TGTGCCAGCAGTTACACAGGGCAATATAATTCACCCCTCCACTTT	CASSYTGQYNSPLHF
.	TRBD1	TRBV14	TRBJ1-1	TGTGCCAGCAGCCCCCTGACAGGGATCCACGGCACTGAAGCTTTCTTT	CASSPLTGIHGTEAFF
.	TRBD2	TRBV19	TRBJ2-5	TGTGCCAGTAGGCGGCGGGGGACGATTCAAGAGACCCAGTACTTC	CASRRRGTIQETQYF
once	TRBD1	TRBV24-1	TRBJ1-2	TGTGCCACCAGTGATTTGCGATCACAGGGGAACAGTGGCTACACCTTC	CATSDLRSQGNSGYTF
.	TRBD1	TRBV10-3	TRBJ2-3	TGTGCCATCAGGGACCGGGACAGGGGGATTCAAGATACGCAGTATTTT	CAIRDRDRGIQDTQYF
.	.	TRBV5-6	TRBJ1-1	TGTGCCAGCAGCTTGTATGTCGGAGAGAACACTGAAGCTTTCTTT	CASSLYVGENTEAFF
once	TRBD2	TRBV5-1	TRBJ2-5	TGCGCCAGCAGCTTCGGGGGGGCGGGCGAGACCCAGTACTTC	CASSFGGAGETQYF
.	.	TRBV28	TRBJ1-6	TGTGCCAGCACCACAGTAGTAAGCTCCTATAATTCACCCCTCCACTTT	CASTTVVSSYNSPLHF
.	TRBD2	TRBV28	TRBJ2-2	TGTGCCAGCAGTTTACGGGGGGTAAACACCGGGGAGCTGTTTTTT	CASSLRGVNTGELFF
few	.	TRBV30	TRBJ1-1	TGTGCCTTCGAGAGAAACACTGAAGCTTTCTTT	CAFERNTEAFF
.	.	TRBV2	TRBJ2-5	TGTGCCAGCAGTTCGCGGGACTCCCCTGAGACCCAGTACTTC	CASSSRDSPETQYF
.	.	TRBV6-1	TRBJ1-1	TGTGCCAGCAGTGAAGCATGGTACAGAACGCGTAGCACTGAAGCTTTCTTT	CASSEAWYRTRSTEAFF
.	.	TRBV5-4	TRBJ1-1	TGTGCCAGCCGGTCCCGGGATATCACTGAAGCTTTCTTT	CASRSRDITEAFF
.	TRBD1	TRBV28	TRBJ1-3	TGTGCCAGCAGTGGCGACAGGGGGCAAGGAAACACCATATATTTT	CASSGDRGQGNTIYF
.	TRBD1	TRBV6-6	TRBJ1-5	TGTGCCAGCGGGGACAGGGAGGGACAGCCCCAGCATTTT	CASGDREGQPQHF
.	.	TRBV29-1	TRBJ1-5	TGCAGCCTTAGGGGCCGCAGCAATCAGCCCCAGCATTTT	CSLRGRSNQPQHF
.	TRBD2	TRBV6-5	TRBJ2-3	TGTGCCAGCAGTTTCTCCGGGACTAGGGCCACAGATACGCAGTATTTT	CASSFSGTRATDTQYF
few	TRBD2	TRBV27	TRBJ2-7	TGTGCCAGCATGACATGGACTAGCGGTTCACCGACCTACGAGCAGTACTTC	CASMTWTSGSPTYEQYF
few	.	TRBV29-1	TRBJ2-7	TGCAGCGTTGATGGGGCTCGCGACTACGAGCAGTACTTC	CSVDGARDYEQYF
once	.	TRBV28	TRBJ1-3	TGTGCCAGCAGGACAACAGGGCCGGTTAACACCATATATTTT	CASRTTGPVNTIYF
.	TRBD1	TRBV29-1	TRBJ1-1	TGCAGCGTGGGGATGACAGGGGAATCAGGCGCTTTCTTT	CSVGMTGESGAFF
.	TRBD2	TRBV4-1	TRBJ2-4	TGCGCCAGCAGCCAAGATAGTCTAGCGGTCCTAGGCAAAAACATTCAGTACTTC	CASSQDSLAVLGKNIQYF
.	TRBD2	TRBV6-1	TRBJ2-7	TGTGCCAGCAGTGCAGCGGGAGAGGCTCACGAGCAGTACTTC	CASSAAGEAHEQYF
.	TRBD1	TRBV19	TRBJ2-6	TGTGCCAGTAGTATCGACAGGGAGTTAACAGGGGCCAACGTCCTGACTTTC	CASSIDRELTGANVLTF
few	.	TRBV5-1	TRBJ1-3	TGCGCCAGCAGCGCAGGGGACGGAAACACCATATATTTT	CASSAGDGNTIYF
.	.	TRBV28	TRBJ2-6	TGTGCCACCTCAGCTGGGGCCAACGTCCTGACTTTC	CATSAGANVLTF
once	.	TRBV24-1	TRBJ2-2	TGTGCCACCAGTGACTATAAAAACACCGGGGAGCTGTTTTTT	CATSDYKNTGELFF
.	.	TRBV6-5	TRBJ2-2	TGTGCCAGCAGTTACGGAGGAGGTTATACCACCGGGGAGCTGTTTTTT	CASSYGGGYTTGELFF
.	TRBD2	TRBV19	TRBJ2-1	TGTGCCAGTAGCAGACTAGCGGGAGAAAATGAGCAGTTCTTC	CASSRLAGENEQFF
.	TRBD1	TRBV9	TRBJ1-4	TGTGCCAGCAGCATGACAGGGCTGGGGTACGAAAAACTGTTTTTT	CASSMTGLGYEKLFF
.	TRBD1	TRBV3-1/TRBV3-2	TRBJ2-7	TGTGCCAGCAGCCTGGGACAGGGGTCCTACGAGCAGTACTTC	CASSLGQGSYEQYF
few	.	TRBV12-3/TRBV12-4	TRBJ1-1	TGTGCCAGCAGTTACAACCATGCCACTGAAGCTTTCTTT	CASSYNHATEAFF
few	.	TRBV5-1	TRBJ1-1	TGCGCCAGCAGCTTGGTCGAGCTCGCTGAAGCTTTCTTT	CASSLVELAEAFF
.	TRBD1	TRBV18	TRBJ1-1	TGTGCCAGCTCACCCGACAGGGGGGCTGGAGATGAAGCTTTCTTT	CASSPDRGAGDEAFF
.	TRBD2	TRBV11-2	TRBJ2-3	TGTGCCAGCAGCCCAGCGGGAGGCTTTAAGGTTGCGCAGTATTTT	CASSPAGGFKVAQYF
.	TRBD2	TRBV2	TRBJ2-2	TGTGCCAGCACGTGGTCCGGGAGGGCCACCGGGGAGCTGTTTTTT	CASTWSGRATGELFF
.	.	TRBV29-1	TRBJ1-2	TGCAGCGTCGGGGGAGAAGGGGACTATGGCTACACCTTC	CSVGGEGDYGYTF
few	.	TRBV19	TRBJ1-1	TGTGCCAGTAGTCCCCGGCGGGAAACTGAAGCTTTCTTT	CASSPRRETEAFF
.	TRBD1	TRBV30	TRBJ2-7	TGTGCCTGGAGTGGACAGGGCTACGAGCAGTACTTC	CAWSGQGYEQYF